This record concerns one TCR beta chain sequence. Its antigen is not identified. The data were obtained in a study of T cell responses to AZD1222 COVID-19 vaccine. Findings and caveats of the study: Epitopes outside B.1.351 and B.1.1.7 mutated regions reportedly drew nearly half of spike TCRs. Females outnumbered males among donors, who were mostly white British; clonal diversity was possibly underestimated.

The V end was cut by 1 base, the J end by 5 bases, with 7 bases between. The CDR3 has 12 residues. From germline, CDR1 is SGHDT and CDR2 YYEEEE. Sequencing used immunoSEQ multiplex PCR; TCRdb keeps in-frame clones, though not all of them. The table lists some 150,000 clones, 82% of them singletons. The TCR was taken from an adult in good health. The rearrangement uses TRBV5-6 and TRBJ2-7, with D possibly matching TRBD2 (6 bases). This sample comprised peripheral blood, obtained on day 0 of MenACWY control vaccination. Here the CDR3 reads CASSLSGDEQYF. For the CDR3, the DNA is TGTGCCAGCAGCTTGTCGGGGGACGAGCAGTACTTC.